These T cell receptor beta chains were read from a single sample in a study of blood T cells in healthy people across ages. TCRdb processed the 5' RACE reads anew with MiXCR; each CDR3 protein has one entry. The data show fewer than 2,000,000 distinct CDR3 sequences, with roughly 30% seen just once and 11% held by the top ten. Input material: blood. All receptors derive from a woman aged 25 to 39 in good health. CDR3s include the opening cysteine and the closing phenylalanine or tryptophan. A D gene is named only where the DNA matches it firmly. Clone sizes are given selectively: once, few, many, or a class where the clone is expanded.

j_call d_call v_call clone_size cdr3_aa cdr3_nt
TRBJ2-2 - TRBV12-3/TRBV12-4 few CASSFEGVFGELFF TGTGCCAGCAGTTTTGAAGGGGTTTTCGGGGAGCTGTTTTTT
TRBJ2-3 TRBD2 TRBV6-6 - CTSSFTSGSVDTQYF TGTACCAGCAGTTTCACTAGCGGGAGCGTCGATACGCAGTATTTT
TRBJ2-5 TRBD2 TRBV5-1 - CASSLRSGSETQYF TGCGCCAGCAGCTTGAGAAGCGGGAGTGAGACCCAGTACTTC
TRBJ1-2 - TRBV20-1 - CSASAGGNNGYTF TGCAGTGCTAGTGCGGGGGGCAATAATGGCTACACCTTC
TRBJ1-2 - TRBV9 few CASSVGGTSSYGYTF TGTGCCAGCAGCGTAGGAGGGACATCTTCTTATGGCTACACCTTC
TRBJ1-1 - TRBV29-1 few CSVERGENTEAFF TGCAGCGTTGAGAGGGGAGAGAACACTGAAGCTTTCTTT
TRBJ1-5 - TRBV20-1 - CSARGEGNQPQHF TGTAGTGCTAGAGGGGAGGGGAATCAGCCCCAGCATTTT
TRBJ2-3 TRBD2 TRBV5-1 - CASSLALAGAPDTQYF TGCGCCAGCAGCTTGGCCCTAGCGGGGGCGCCAGATACGCAGTATTTT
TRBJ2-7 - TRBV5-1 - CASSLPTRGDPWEQYF TGCGCCAGCAGCTTGCCGACTAGGGGGGACCCGTGGGAGCAGTACTTC
TRBJ2-5 - TRBV6-5 few CASSYNQLETQYF TGTGCCAGCAGTTACAACCAGCTGGAGACCCAGTACTTC
TRBJ2-5 TRBD1 TRBV5-5 - CASSSLPGQGRIRETQYF TGTGCCAGCAGCTCACTCCCGGGACAGGGGAGAATAAGGGAGACCCAGTACTTC
TRBJ2-3 TRBD1 TRBV2 few CASNRGARTDTQYF TGTGCCAGCAACAGGGGAGCGCGCACAGATACGCAGTATTTT
TRBJ2-1 TRBD2 TRBV10-3 once CAISESAASSGASYNEQFF TGTGCCATCAGTGAGTCCGCGGCGTCTAGCGGGGCCTCCTACAATGAGCAGTTCTTC
TRBJ2-2 TRBD2 TRBV12-3/TRBV12-4 few CASSTGTRDTGELFF TGTGCCAGCAGTACCGGGACTAGGGACACCGGGGAGCTGTTTTTT
TRBJ1-1 TRBD1 TRBV2 - CASLGRTGLRGTEAFF TGTGCCAGCCTAGGCCGGACAGGCCTAAGGGGAACTGAAGCTTTCTTT
TRBJ2-3 - TRBV7-8 few CASSPHPSSTDTQYF TGTGCCAGCAGCCCCCACCCCTCAAGCACAGATACGCAGTATTTT
TRBJ1-5 TRBD1 TRBV4-2 - CASSQGSGQGGVGYSNQPQHF TGTGCCAGCAGCCAAGGCTCCGGACAGGGCGGAGTGGGTTATAGCAATCAGCCCCAGCATTTT
TRBJ2-5 - TRBV27 - CASGGGQEVGETQYF TGTGCCAGCGGGGGAGGACAGGAGGTGGGTGAGACCCAGTACTTC
TRBJ2-1 - TRBV20-1 - CSALSKRAIPISGYEQFF TGCAGCGCCCTCTCAAAGAGGGCAATTCCTATAAGCGGCTATGAGCAGTTCTTC
TRBJ2-7 TRBD2 TRBV28 few CASSSSSGRSEQYF TGTGCCAGCAGTTCGTCTAGCGGGAGGTCCGAGCAGTACTTC
TRBJ1-2 - TRBV27 - CASSLLEGNGYTF TGTGCCAGCAGTTTGTTAGAGGGGAATGGCTACACCTTC
TRBJ2-1 - TRBV20-1 - CSAGTPAGAYNEQFF TGCAGTGCTGGTACCCCGGCGGGGGCATACAATGAGCAGTTCTTC
TRBJ1-5 TRBD1 TRBV6-2/TRBV6-3 few CACSRGQGDQPQHF TGTGCCTGCAGTCGAGGACAGGGAGATCAGCCCCAGCATTTT
TRBJ2-5 TRBD2 TRBV18 - CASSPRTSGVQETQYF TGTGCCAGCTCACCACGGACTAGCGGGGTGCAAGAGACCCAGTACTTC